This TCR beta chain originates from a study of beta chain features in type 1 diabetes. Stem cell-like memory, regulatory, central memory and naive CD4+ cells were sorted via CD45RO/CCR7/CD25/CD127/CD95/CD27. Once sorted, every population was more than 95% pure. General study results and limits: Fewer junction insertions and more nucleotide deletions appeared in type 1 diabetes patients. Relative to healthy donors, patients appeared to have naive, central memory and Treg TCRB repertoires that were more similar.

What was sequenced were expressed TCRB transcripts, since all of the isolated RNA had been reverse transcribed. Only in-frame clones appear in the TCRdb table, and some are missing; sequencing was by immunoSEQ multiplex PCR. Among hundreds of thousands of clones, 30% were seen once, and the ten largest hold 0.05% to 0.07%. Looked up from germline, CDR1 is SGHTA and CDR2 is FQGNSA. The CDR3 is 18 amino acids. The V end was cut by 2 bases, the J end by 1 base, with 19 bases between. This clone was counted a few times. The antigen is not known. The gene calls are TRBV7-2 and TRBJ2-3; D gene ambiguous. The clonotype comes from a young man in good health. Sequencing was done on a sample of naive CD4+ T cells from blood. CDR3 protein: CASSLNWFRRSGTDTQYF. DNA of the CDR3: TGTGCCAGCAGCTTAAATTGGTTTCGGCGATCGGGCACAGATACGCAGTATTTT. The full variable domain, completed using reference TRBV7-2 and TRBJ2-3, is GAGVSQSPSNKVTEKGKDVELRCDPISGHTALYWYRQSLGQGLEFLIYFQGNSAPDKSGLPSDRFSAERTGGSVSTLTIQRTQQEDSAVYLCASSLNWFRRSGTDTQYFGPGTRLTVL.